This T cell receptor (beta chain) was observed in a study of control samples from healthy donors and cancer patients. The CDR3 consists of 14 residues. Germline V CDR1 and CDR2: SEHNR, FQNEAQ (reference sequence). V gave up 5 bases and J gave up 7 bases, with 14 bases separating them. Assay: immunoSEQ multiplex PCR; the TCRdb copy retains only in-frame clones and omits some. The sample contains about 120,000 clones, around 88% of which appear only once. The TCR sequence derives from a man in his forties in good health. Sequenced input: blood. This chain links TRBV7-9 with TRBJ1-4; D remains unclear. The CDR3 loop reads CASSLDRGVEKLFF. DNA of the CDR3: TGTGCCAGCAGCCTAGACCGCGGGGTTGAAAAACTGTTTTTT.